The 5 T cell receptor beta chains below come from one sample, sequenced in a study of Ad26.COV2.S vaccination and SARS-CoV-2 variants (dated by TCRdb to the early 2020s). Per the publication, the treatment or condition label means: over 15 received Ad26.COV2.S at low or high dose, single or two shots; 5 received placebo; per-sample allocation not given. Repertoires of vaccine and placebo recipients were sequenced from samples collected on day 63 after the first injection. Libraries came from the immunoSEQ multiplex PCR assay. Sourced from immuneACCESS, this table was stored by TCRdb with only in-frame sequences that have V and J called. A share of the clones is absent; for the studies checked, an unresolved V gene accounts for under half, and the remainder has no known explanation. Across this sample there are some 250,000 clones, with more than 75% seen only once. About 10% of the sample goes to the ten largest clones.

Sequencing was performed on peripheral blood, taken in a trial of Ad26.COV2.S vaccine versus placebo. The receptor set was obtained from a person between 18 and 65 years old who received the Ad26.COV2.S COVID-19 vaccine or a placebo.

CDR3 DNA: TGTGCCACCCGACTAGCGGGGGGACCCACAGATACGCAGTATTTT. Its translation: CATRLAGGPTDTQYF. The rearrangement uses TRBV13 and TRBJ2-3; 13 positions agree with TRBD2. From germline, CDR1 is PRHDT and CDR2 FYEKMQ (reference sequence). This CDR3 spans 15 amino acids. V shed 10 bases, J shed 2 bases, and the junction held 6 bases outside the gene matches. Looking up the rest from reference TRBV13 and TRBJ2-3 gives the full variable domain: AAGVIQSPRHLIKEKRETATLKCYPIPRHDTVYWYQQGPGQDPQFLISFYEKMQSDKGSIPDRFSAQQFSDYHSELNMSSLELGDSALYFCATRLAGGPTDTQYFGPGTRLTVL.

The rearrangement joins TRBV7-2 to TRBJ2-2; D may be TRBD1 or TRBD2 (5 bases each). The V gene lost 6 bases and the J gene lost 2 bases, with 13 bases spanning the gap. This CDR3 is built from 15 residues. From germline, CDR1 is SGHTA and CDR2 FQGNSA. The CDR3 spells CASSQRGYNTGELFF. The CDR3 nucleotides are TGTGCCAGCAGTCAGAGGGGATACAACACCGGGGAGCTGTTTTTT.

The chain couples TRBV4-3 to TRBJ1-4, with D unresolved. Between the trimmed V and J ends, which lost 0 bases and 0 bases, there was a span of 14 bases. CDR1 is LGHNA and CDR2 is YSLEER in the germline V gene. The CDR3 covers 18 residues. CDR3 amino acids: CASSQDLLTGPTNEKLFF. CDR3 in DNA: TGCGCCAGCAGCCAAGATCTTCTTACGGGCCCAACTAATGAAAAACTGTTTTTT.

This clone has just one count. The chain couples TRBV7-8 to TRBJ1-1; D uncertain. The CDR3 covers 15 residues. Germline loops: CDR1 SGHVS, CDR2 FQNEAQ. The V end lost 1 base, the J end lost 1 base, and 10 bases lay between the germline ends. CDR3 protein: CASSLGGQQNTEAFF. In nucleotides, the CDR3 is TGTGCCAGCAGCTTAGGGGGTCAACAGAACACTGAAGCTTTCTTT.

The chain uses TRBV6-2 or TRBV6-3 and TRBJ1-5, with a possible D match to TRBD1 (6 bases). Trimming removed 6 bases at V and 4 bases at J, with 16 bases between. From germline, CDR1 is MNHEY and CDR2 SVGEGT. The CDR3 is made up of 15 amino acids. The CDR3 sequence is CASSRGTLGNQPQHF. CDR3 nucleotides: TGTGCCAGCAGCCGCGGGACATTAGGAAATCAGCCCCAGCATTTT.